The 30 T cell receptor beta chains given below trace back to one sample, sequenced in a study of early T cells in non-severe SARS-CoV-2 infection. TCRdb reprocessed the 5' RACE reads via MiXCR and lists one record per CDR3 protein. The sample has about 48,000 distinct CDR3 sequences, around 5.6% seen once; the top ten hold around 4.4%. The specimen sequenced was whole blood. The receptor set was obtained from an adult who was a healthcare worker with PCR-confirmed SARS-CoV-2 infection or an uninfected control (not recorded which).

This clonotype showed up many times. The genes are TRBV19 and TRBJ2-1; D is ambiguous. The germline gives CDR1 LNHDA, CDR2 SQIVND (reference sequence). V shed 1 base and J shed 8 bases, with 12 bases lying between them. This CDR3 is built from 14 residues. CDR3 DNA sequence: TGTGCCAGTAGTATAGTAACCCTCTCGGATGAGCAGTTCTTC. This codes for CASSIVTLSDEQFF.

J is TRBJ1-3 and V is TRBV11-1, with D perhaps TRBD1 (5 bases). Germline loops: CDR1 SGHAT, CDR2 FQDESV (reference sequence). V was pared by 6 bases and J by 0 bases, with 18 bases between. The CDR3 consists of 17 residues. CDR3: CASSRRLGGVSGNTIYF. For the CDR3, the DNA is TGTGCCAGCAGTCGAAGACTCGGGGGTGTCTCTGGAAACACCATATATTTT.

Ten or more counts support this clonotype. This chain connects TRBV7-2 to TRBJ2-4, with D tentatively TRBD1 (6 bases). The CDR3 spans 12 residues. The germline gives CDR1 SGHTA, CDR2 FQGNSA. V lost 6 bases and J 6 bases, leaving 9 bases between the germline ends. Here the CDR3 reads CASSVGGNIQYF. CDR3 nucleotide sequence: TGTGCCAGCAGTGTAGGGGGAAACATTCAGTACTTC.

This clonotype was counted at least ten times. The rearrangement joins TRBV18 to TRBJ2-2; no clear D. The V and J ends lost 6 bases and 6 bases respectively, with 11 bases between them. Germline V gene sequence: CDR1 KGHSH, CDR2 LQKENI. The CDR3 spans 13 residues. The CDR3 coding sequence is TGTGCCAGCTCCCCAAATGAAGCCGGGGAGCTGTTTTTT. Its translation: CASSPNEAGELFF.

The sample holds many counts of this clonotype. DNA for the CDR3: TGTGCCATCAGGGAATCGCGGACGGGGGACACTGAAGCTTTCTTT. Protein product: CAIRESRTGDTEAFF. The chain employs TRBV10-3 and TRBJ1-1; D might be TRBD1 (5 bases). The CDR3 consists of 15 residues. Germline V CDR1 and CDR2: ENHRY, SYGVKD. Between the trimmed V and J ends, which lost 6 bases and 3 bases, there was a span of 17 bases.

The gene calls are TRBV5-1 and TRBJ1-1, with unresolved D. Germline CDR1 SGHRS, CDR2 YFSETQ. The CDR3 sequence is 14 residues long. Trimming took off 4 bases at V and 0 bases at J, with 10 bases between the two ends. Here the CDR3 reads CASSPGGLNTEAFF. Here the CDR3 DNA reads TGCGCCAGCAGCCCGGGCGGGCTGAACACTGAAGCTTTCTTT.

This clonotype was counted many times. This chain uses TRBV6-2 or TRBV6-3 with TRBJ2-7; D is unresolved. V was trimmed by 5 bases and J by 3 bases, leaving 5 bases between them. Germline CDR1 and CDR2: MNHEY and SVGEGT. CDR3 size: 11 residues. The CDR3 is CASSPFYEQYF. In DNA form, the CDR3 reads TGTGCCAGCAGTCCCTTCTACGAGCAGTACTTC.

Ten or more counts support this clonotype. This chain uses TRBV7-3 with TRBJ1-2; D not resolved. The CDR3 contains 13 residues. V lost 3 bases and J lost 6, with 11 bases in between. The V gene's germline CDR1 is SGHTA and CDR2 FQGTGA. For the CDR3, the DNA is TGTGCCAGCAGCTTTTCCAGGTCAGATGGCTACACCTTC. This codes for CASSFSRSDGYTF.

This clonotype has more than one count but fewer than ten. The J gene is TRBJ2-7, the V gene TRBV6-6; 10 nucleotides match TRBD1. The CDR3 loop spans 15 amino acids. Trimming cost V 6 bases and J 1 base; bases outside gene matches: 6. Germline CDR1 is MNHNY and CDR2 is SVGAGI (reference sequence). CDR3 nucleotide sequence: TGTGCCAGCAGCGATAGGACAGGGGGATCCTACGAGCAGTACTTC. It codes for CASSDRTGGSYEQYF.

This clonotype was picked up many times. The chain recombines TRBV12-3 or TRBV12-4 with TRBJ2-1; 9 bases are shared with TRBD2. The ends lost 7 bases at V and 8 bases at J; junction bases unmatched: 12. The CDR3 spans 15 residues. The CDR3 region has the DNA TGTGCCAGCATTCTGGGGGCGGGGGGGAAGTATGAGCAGTTCTTC. Residues: CASILGAGGKYEQFF.

For the CDR3, the DNA is TGCGCCAGCAGCCGCGTCCTTACTGGGAGTGAAGCTTTCTTT. Residues: CASSRVLTGSEAFF. The chain carries TRBV4-1 and TRBJ1-1, with D uncertain. V was trimmed by 4 bases and J by 7 bases, leaving 16 bases between them. Germline V CDR1 and CDR2: MGHRA, YSYEKL. The CDR3 loop spans 14 amino acids.

This clonotype has a handful of counts. This rearrangement joins TRBV12-3 or TRBV12-4 to TRBJ2-3; D not certain. Trimming took off 5 bases at V and 5 bases at J, with 8 bases between the two ends. The length of the CDR3 is 12 residues. The CDR3 bases are TGTGCCAGCAGTCCGGTCGGAGATACGCAGTATTTT. Translated: CASSPVGDTQYF.

This clonotype turned up a few times. The genes are TRBV19 and TRBJ2-5, with D uncertain. Germline V lookup: CDR1 LNHDA, CDR2 SQIVND (reference sequence). The CDR3 runs 11 residues. V was cut by 5 bases and J by 11 bases, with 12 bases left in between. CDR3 DNA: TGTGCCAGTAGTGAACGAGAGATTCAGTACTTC. As protein: CASSEREIQYF.

This clonotype was detected ten times or more. V usage is TRBV5-1 and J usage is TRBJ2-3; maybe TRBD2 (6 bases). Trimming took 4 bases from V and 4 from J, leaving 19 bases between them. Germline V gene sequence: CDR1 SGHRS, CDR2 YFSETQ. The CDR3 extends over 16 amino acids. CDR3 coding DNA: TGCGCCAGCAGCGGATTGGGGAGGCCCCGGGCAGATACGCAGTATTTT. Protein sequence: CASSGLGRPRADTQYF.

Concerning this clonotype itself: A much larger clone lies a single base off, so this may be a read error. This is likely a read error, given that the CDR3 carries no conserved phenylalanine or tryptophan at its end. The chain links TRBV30 to TRBJ2-3; D is ambiguous. The length of the CDR3 is 12 residues. V shed 0 bases and J shed 5 bases, with 6 bases lying between them. Germline CDR1 is GTSNPN and CDR2 is SVGIG (reference sequence). CDR3 in DNA: TGTGCCTGGAGTGTACTTGAAGATACGCAGTATTCT. This translates into CAWSVLEDTQYS.

This chain links TRBV7-9 with TRBJ2-2; D might be TRBD1 (5 bases). Germline CDR1 SEHNR, CDR2 FQNEAQ (reference sequence). The CDR3 contains 15 residues. The V gene lost 1 base and the J gene lost 1 base, with 7 bases spanning the gap. This CDR3 reads CASSLDRLNTGELFF. CDR3 bases: TGTGCCAGCAGCTTAGACAGGTTGAACACCGGGGAGCTGTTTTTT.

This clonotype showed up many times. The V call is TRBV20-1, the J call TRBJ1-1; TRBD1 matches 8 bases. The CDR3 is 15 amino acids. V dropped 4 bases and J dropped 1; count of bases not matched to a gene: 8. The germline V gene encodes CDR1 DFQATT and CDR2 SNEGSKA (reference sequence). DNA of the CDR3: TGCAGTGCTAACCGGGACAGGCCTACGAACACTGAAGCTTTCTTT. Protein sequence: CSANRDRPTNTEAFF.

This sequence joins TRBV10-2 and TRBJ2-2; D is perhaps TRBD2 (6 bases). Per germline, CDR1 WSHSY and CDR2 SAAADI. CDR3 length equals 14 residues. V was pared by 8 bases and J by 0 bases, with 10 bases between. CDR3 protein: CASGSGPNTGELFF. The CDR3 DNA is TGCGCCAGCGGAAGCGGGCCGAACACCGGGGAGCTGTTTTTT.

This clonotype has at least ten counts. This chain links TRBV3-1 with TRBJ1-1, with a tentative D call TRBD1 (6 bases). Germline V lookup: CDR1 LGHDT, CDR2 YNNKEL (reference sequence). Trimming shortened V by 4 bases and J by 11 bases, and 20 bases separated the two germline ends. The CDR3 extends over 14 amino acids. As DNA, the CDR3 is TGTGCCAGCAGCCCCCTCGGGGGCGCCAGGATGGCTTTCTTT. It is translated as CASSPLGGARMAFF.

The sample holds many counts of this clonotype. The chain combines TRBV6-5 with TRBJ2-2, with 8 bases matching TRBD1. Germline lookup yields CDR1 MNHEY and CDR2 SVGAGI. Trimming took 10 bases from V and 7 from J; bases not matched to a gene: 14. This CDR3 is built from 15 residues. CDR3 coding DNA: TGTGCCACCTCCAACTCCCAGGGGGCCGGCGGGGAGCTGTTTTTT. Its translation is CATSNSQGAGGELFF.

This clonotype has at least ten counts. The chain is built from TRBV7-8 and TRBJ2-3; D perhaps matches TRBD2 (5 bases). Trimming shortened V by 7 bases and J by 2 bases, and 13 bases separated the two germline ends. The CDR3 covers 14 residues. The germline gives CDR1 SGHVS, CDR2 FQNEAQ. The CDR3 coding sequence is TGTGCCAGCATCCGAGGGATCACCACAGATACGCAGTATTTT. Its protein product is CASIRGITTDTQYF.

This clonotype was observed at least ten times. This chain joins TRBV10-3 and TRBJ1-2, with D possibly TRBD1 on 5 matching bases. V dropped 6 bases and J dropped 2 bases, with 7 bases sitting between them. The CDR3 loop spans 12 amino acids. Germline CDR1 ENHRY, CDR2 SYGVKD. Here the CDR3 DNA reads TGTGCCATCAGCGACAGCAACTATGGCTACACCTTC. Encoded protein: CAISDSNYGYTF.

The table lists this clonotype with many counts. The CDR3 here is CASNSGQGNEQYF. CDR3 DNA sequence: TGTGCCAGCAATTCGGGACAGGGGAACGAGCAGTACTTC. This chain connects TRBV6-5 to TRBJ2-7, with TRBD1 matching 10 bases. The length of the CDR3 is 13 residues. Trimming took 7 bases from V and 5 from J; bases not matched to a gene: 5. Germline CDR1 reads MNHEY; CDR2 reads SVGAGI.

Concerning this clonotype itself: This may be a read error: a much more frequent sequence differs by one nucleotide. V and J are TRBV10-2 and TRBJ1-1; unclear D gene. The length of the CDR3 is 15 residues. Trimming cost V 3 bases and J 1 base, with 12 bases left between them. Per the germline V gene, CDR1 is WSHSY and CDR2 is SAAADI. The CDR3 DNA reads as TGCGCCAGCAGTGACTTTCAGACCCGGAACACTGAAGCTTTCTTT. Protein product: CASSDFQTRNTEAFF.

This clonotype was counted only a few times. The chain joins TRBV6-6 to TRBJ2-6; D is undetermined. Trimming removed 5 bases from V and 0 bases from J, with 11 bases in between. The germline V gene encodes CDR1 MNHNY and CDR2 SVGAGI (reference sequence). This CDR3 has 16 residues. The CDR3 reads CASSIQESSGANVLTF. The CDR3 region has the DNA TGTGCCAGCAGTATCCAGGAGAGCTCTGGGGCCAACGTCCTGACTTTC.

This clonotype was counted a few times. This chain links TRBV3-1 with TRBJ1-1; 7 bases are shared with TRBD1. CDR1 and CDR2 (germline): LGHDT, YNNKEL (reference sequence). CDR3 length: 13 amino acids. J lost 8 bases, V lost 1 base, and 4 bases had no gene match. Written as DNA, the CDR3 is TGTGCCAGCAGCCAAGTCCGACAGGGCGAAGCTTTCTTT. Translated, it gives CASSQVRQGEAFF.

This chain connects TRBV29-1 to TRBJ2-5, with 7 bases matching TRBD2. V was pared by 5 bases and J by 0 bases, with 3 bases of the junction left unmatched. The length of the CDR3 is 13 residues. Germline-derived CDR1 and CDR2 are SQVTM and ANQGSEA. The CDR3 sequence: CSVPAGDQETQYF. In nucleotides, the CDR3 is TGCAGCGTTCCGGCGGGGGACCAAGAGACCCAGTACTTC. The full variable domain, with the rest looked up from reference TRBV29-1 and TRBJ2-5, is SAVISQKPSRDICQRGTSLTIQCQVDSQVTMMFWYRQQPGQSLTLIATANQGSEATYESGFVIDKFPISRPNLTFSTLTVSNMSPEDSSIYLCSVPAGDQETQYFGPGTRLLVL.

This clonotype has ten or more counts. This rearrangement joins TRBV2 to TRBJ2-3, with D unclear. V lost 3 bases and J lost 4, with 8 bases in between. From germline, CDR1 is SNHLY and CDR2 FYNNEI. CDR3 size: 13 residues. In DNA, the CDR3 is TGTGCCAGCAGTGACGGTACTCCAGATACGCAGTATTTT. Translation: CASSDGTPDTQYF. Variable domain in full (rest from reference TRBV2 and TRBJ2-3): EPEVTQTPSHQVTQMGQEVILRCVPISNHLYFYWYRQILGQKVEFLVSFYNNEISEKSEIFDDQFSVERPDGSNFTLKIRSTKLEDSAMYFCASSDGTPDTQYFGPGTRLTVL.

This clonotype was seen at least ten times. This chain uses TRBV5-1 with TRBJ2-7; D is unresolved. Germline CDR1 SGHRS, CDR2 YFSETQ. This CDR3 region has 15 residues. The V gene lost 4 bases and the J gene lost 5 bases, with 19 bases spanning the gap. The CDR3 sequence: CASSPRSGADHEQYF. DNA of the CDR3: TGCGCCAGCAGCCCCAGATCAGGAGCTGACCACGAGCAGTACTTC.

This clonotype was detected many times. The chain joins TRBV14 to TRBJ2-1; TRBD1 might be the D (5 bases). Germline CDR1 SGHDN, CDR2 FVKESK. The CDR3 is made up of 17 amino acids. Between the trimmed V and J ends, which lost 6 bases and 0 bases, there was a span of 18 bases. For the CDR3, the DNA is TGTGCCAGCAGTACAAGACCTACAGGAAGCTCCTACAATGAGCAGTTCTTC. Translated: CASSTRPTGSSYNEQFF.